The 5 T cell receptor beta chains presented below share a single source sample, sequenced in a study of regulatory T cells in long-lasting Graves disease (dated by TCRdb to the early 2020s). The sample's time point label, decoded: persistent/refractory GD, antithyroid drugs over 5 years with positive TRAb. RNA was extracted from PBMCs in TRIzol for both TCR sequencing and RNA sequencing. Library prep was done by multiplex PCR. Sequenced using an Illumina HiSeq 4000. TCR beta libraries were built with iRepertoire HTBI primers and Arm-PCR amplification of CDR3 regions. TCRdb reanalyzed the raw reads on its own, using fastp at Q25 for trimming and MiXCR for clone calling, and kept in-frame beta chains. Every CDR3 protein is listed once, alongside the most common genes and DNA of its rows. This sample gives about 300,000 distinct CDR3 sequences in total; around 21% of them show up just once. Clones ranked in the top ten supply 45% to 70% of the sample.

Sequences were derived from peripheral blood mononuclear cells (PBMCs), sampled when the disease was refractory, from a patient treated with antithyroid drugs. These TCRs come from a female donor with Graves disease.

This chain joins TRBV7-9 and TRBJ1-4, with a weak D call TRBD1 (5 bases). Trimming took 2 bases from V and 8 from J, leaving 15 bases between them. CDR3 length: 15 amino acids. Germline lookup yields CDR1 SEHNR and CDR2 FQNEAQ (reference sequence). CDR3 sequence: CASSLPGGLREKLFF. For the CDR3, the DNA is TGTGCCAGCAGCTTACCCGGGGGTTTGAGGGAAAAACTGTTTTTT.

This clonotype was counted only a few times. The CDR3 spells CASRASRRSEQYF. The CDR3 DNA follows: TGTGCCAGCCGTGCTTCTAGGAGGTCCGAGCAGTACTTC. The V and J genes are TRBV6-2 or TRBV6-3 and TRBJ2-7; D might be TRBD2 (5 bases). The CDR3 is 13 residues long. Germline loops: CDR1 MNHEY, CDR2 SVGEGT. Deletions cut 8 bases from V and 6 bases from J, with 17 bases between.

This clonotype appeared many times. The V gene is TRBV7-2, the J gene TRBJ1-5, with D unclear. Germline lookup yields CDR1 SGHTA and CDR2 FQGNSA. Trimming removed 3 bases from V and 6 bases from J, with 15 bases in between. This CDR3 contains 15 residues. CDR3 nucleotide sequence: TGTGCCAGCAGCTTCGGACCCTCGGCAGGTCAGCCCCAGCATTTT. This codes for CASSFGPSAGQPQHF.

This clonotype was seen only a few times. The chain is built from TRBV7-9 and TRBJ2-5; D is undetermined. The CDR3 has 15 residues. V lost 4 bases, J lost 2 bases, and 14 bases lay in between. Per germline, CDR1 SEHNR and CDR2 FQNEAQ (reference sequence). CDR3 nucleotides: TGTGCCAGCAGCTCGACTCGACAAACTCAAGAGACCCAGTACTTC. Encoded protein: CASSSTRQTQETQYF. The variable domain in full, completed from reference TRBV7-9 and TRBJ2-5, reads DTGVSQNPRHKITKRGQNVTFRCDPISEHNRLYWYRQTLGQGPEFLTYFQNEAQLEKSRLLSDRFSAERPKGSFSTLEIQRTEQGDSAMYLCASSSTRQTQETQYFGPGTRLLVL.

This clonotype was picked up many times. The chain combines TRBV11-2 with TRBJ2-7; 14 bases are shared with TRBD2. Germline trimming cut 5 bases from V and 9 bases from J; bases unmatched to any gene: 6. The CDR3 runs to 14 residues. Germline CDR1 and CDR2: SGHAT and FQNNGV. CDR3 DNA sequence: TGTGCCAGCAGCCTACTAGGGACTAGCGGGGGGCAGTACTTC. It specifies CASSLLGTSGGQYF.